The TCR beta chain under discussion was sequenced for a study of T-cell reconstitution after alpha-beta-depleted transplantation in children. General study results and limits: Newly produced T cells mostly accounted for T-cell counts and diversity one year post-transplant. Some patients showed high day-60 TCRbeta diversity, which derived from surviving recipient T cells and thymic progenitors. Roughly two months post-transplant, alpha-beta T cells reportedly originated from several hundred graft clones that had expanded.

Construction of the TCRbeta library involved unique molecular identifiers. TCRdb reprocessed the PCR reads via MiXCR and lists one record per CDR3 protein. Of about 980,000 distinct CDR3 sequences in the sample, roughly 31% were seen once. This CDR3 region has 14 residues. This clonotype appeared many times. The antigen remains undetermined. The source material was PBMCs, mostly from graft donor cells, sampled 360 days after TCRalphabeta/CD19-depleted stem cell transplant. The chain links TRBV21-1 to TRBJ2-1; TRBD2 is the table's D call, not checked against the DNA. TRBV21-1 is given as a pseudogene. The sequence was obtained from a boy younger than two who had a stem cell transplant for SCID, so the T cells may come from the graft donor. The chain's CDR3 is CASSKGGPPNEQFF. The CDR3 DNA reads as TGTGCCAGCAGCAAAGGTGGGCCTCCCAATGAGCAGTTCTTC.